The rows below give T cell receptor beta chains drawn from one sample of a study of T cells in Graves' hyperthyroidism and ophthalmopathy. TCRdb reanalysed the multiplex PCR reads using MiXCR and keeps one entry per CDR3 protein. Among around 700,000 distinct CDR3 sequences listed, approximately 19% were seen once. Sequenced input: blood. The receptors were sampled from a woman aged 45-65 years with Graves' hyperthyroidism that later progressed to Graves' ophthalmopathy. The CDR3 runs from the conserved cysteine through the conserved F or W. A D gene is named only where the DNA matches it firmly. The listing skips clone size in some rows; elsewhere it reads once, few, many or a size class.

J	V	size	D	DNA	CDR3
TRBJ2-1	TRBV7-3	-	-	TGTGCCAGCTGGCCGATTGGAGGCGATGAGCAGTTCTTC	CASWPIGGDEQFF
TRBJ2-1	TRBV5-1	-	-	TGCGCCAGCAGCTGGGGATCACTAGCCCGAAGCTCCTACAATGAGCAGTTCTTC	CASSWGSLARSSYNEQFF
TRBJ1-5	TRBV11-2	few	-	TGTGCCAGCAGCTTAGGCCTAGAACATAGCAATCAGCCCCAGCATTTT	CASSLGLEHSNQPQHF
TRBJ1-5	TRBV7-8	-	-	TGTGCCAGCAGTCTCGGGGGGGGATTCGATCAGCCCCAGCATTTT	CASSLGGGFDQPQHF
TRBJ1-1	TRBV5-8	many	-	TGTGCCAGCAGCTTGACCGGGGGTAGGACTGAAGCTTTCTTT	CASSLTGGRTEAFF
TRBJ2-7	TRBV7-2	many	-	TGTGCCAGCAGCTTACGCAGGGGTATCATCTACGAGCAGTACTTC	CASSLRRGIIYEQYF
TRBJ2-1	TRBV10-1	-	TRBD2	TGCGCCAGCTGCATAGCGGGGGGCATCTACAATGAGCAGTTCTTC	CASCIAGGIYNEQFF
TRBJ1-2	TRBV5-1	many	-	TGCGCCAGCAGCTTGGGAACTTCGGGACCGATCTATGGCTACACCTTC	CASSLGTSGPIYGYTF
TRBJ1-3	TRBV2	few	-	TGTGCCAGCATTATGGGGTCCGTGGCTACTGGAAACACCATATATTTT	CASIMGSVATGNTIYF
TRBJ2-7	TRBV20-1	many	-	TGCAGTGCTAGATCCGATTACGAGCAGTACTTC	CSARSDYEQYF
TRBJ2-2	TRBV20-1	-	-	TGCAGTGCTAGTCAGCCGGGACCAAACACCGGGGAGCTGTTTTTT	CSASQPGPNTGELFF
TRBJ2-7	TRBV25-1	few	-	TGTGCCAGCAGTGAATTAGGGGTCGGCTCCGAGCAGTACTTC	CASSELGVGSEQYF
TRBJ2-3	TRBV2	few	-	TGTGCCAGCAGTGTAGGACAGCGAGATACGCAGTATTTT	CASSVGQRDTQYF
TRBJ2-2	TRBV3-1	few	TRBD2	TGTGCCAGCAGCCAGGCACTAGCGGGGGAGACCGGGGAGCTGTTTTTT	CASSQALAGETGELFF
TRBJ1-2	TRBV12-3/TRBV12-4	many	TRBD1	TGTGCCAGCAGTTTTGGGGATACAGGGGTTGGGGGGGCTGACTACACCTTC	CASSFGDTGVGGADYTF
TRBJ1-5	TRBV20-1	few	-	TGCAGTGCCCGCAAAAGTAATCAGCCCCAGCATTTT	CSARKSNQPQHF
TRBJ2-1	TRBV7-9	many	-	TGTGCCAGCAGCTTATTTGGGGGGAATGAGCAGTTCTTC	CASSLFGGNEQFF